This T cell receptor (beta chain) emerged from a study of blood T cell repertoires in COVID-19 (dated by TCRdb to the early 2020s). Broadly, across the study: Collaborator samples came from the United States, Italy and Spain and covered acute and convalescent phases of COVID-19. HLA class I and class II types, where available, came from metadata supplied by the sample provider rather than from assay-based typing. The dataset comprised deeply sampled blood TCRbeta repertoires from subjects exposed to, actively infected with, or recovered from COVID-19. The prospective study material was composed of cDNA or gDNA derived from T cells, B-cell-depleted T cells, or PBMCs. A de-identified subject ID, COVID-19 status, age in years and sex were almost always included in the sample metadata. The samples were drawn from the first 160 participants of the ongoing ImmuneRACE study and from 1,254 subjects provided by 6 global collaborators. The repertoires were released in a freely available public database meant as a resource for research on the immune response to SARS-CoV-2.

The paper as a whole reports these results and caveats: The quantity of clinical and demographic metadata differed by source and by participant and was supplied without curation.

The germline V end is reduced by 1 base and the J end by 4 bases; junction bases left unmatched: 12. The CDR3 has 18 amino acids, counting the end cysteine and phenylalanine. The retained sequence is limited to the CDR3, 54 bases, with the frame set at the first base. The germline V gene encodes CDR1 SGHTA and CDR2 FQGTGA. A note on this clone: The antigen it recognizes is unknown. Per-nucleotide qualities are absent, and no much larger clonotype sits a single base away.

Each collaborating institution followed its own protocols to collect whole blood in K2EDTA tubes. For TCRbeta analysis, collaborator samples were shipped as frozen whole blood, as isolated PBMCs, or as DNA extracted from either sample type. TCRbeta CDR3 regions were amplified from genomic DNA by means of the immunoSEQ Assay, a bias-controlled multiplex PCR. The authors' analysis ran thus. The number of nucleated cells in each sample was estimated by amplification of reference gene primers within the assay. To quantify the absolute abundance of each unique TCRbeta CDR3 rearrangement, sequence reads were collapsed and filtered. For each sample, productive Simpson clonality was calculated as the square root of Simpson's diversity index over productive rearrangements. TCRdb limited this immuneACCESS table to in-frame rearrangements with V and J called. A share of clones is missing; checked studies link under half to unresolved V genes, and the rest is unexplained. V, J and clone size reflect that table, while D and trimming were determined from the DNA. A total of under 60,000 clones appear in this sample, approximately 82% of them only once. Together, the top ten hold approximately 5% of the sample.

Recombination linked TRBV7-3 to TRBJ2-3; TRBD2 fits 9 bases in the junction. The source of this sequence is a human donor in a cohort sampled during active COVID-19. The sequenced sample consisted of peripheral blood. CDR3 loop: CASSLRGRASGASDTQYF. The DNA reads as follows: TGTGCCAGCAGCTTAAGGGGGAGGGCTAGCGGGGCTTCAGATACGCAGTATTTT.